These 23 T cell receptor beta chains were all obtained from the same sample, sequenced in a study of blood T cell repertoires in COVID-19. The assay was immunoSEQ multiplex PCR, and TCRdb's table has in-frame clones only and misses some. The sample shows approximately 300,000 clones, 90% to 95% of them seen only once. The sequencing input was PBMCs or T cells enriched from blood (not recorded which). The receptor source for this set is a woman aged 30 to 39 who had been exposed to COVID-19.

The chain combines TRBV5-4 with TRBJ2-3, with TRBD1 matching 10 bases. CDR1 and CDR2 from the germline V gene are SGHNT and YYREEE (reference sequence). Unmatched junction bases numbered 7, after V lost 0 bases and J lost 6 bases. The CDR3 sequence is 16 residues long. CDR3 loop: CASSLVGTGDYDTQYF. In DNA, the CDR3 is TGTGCCAGCAGCTTGGTGGGGACAGGGGATTATGATACGCAGTATTTT.

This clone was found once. CDR3 sequence reads: CASSLAQSNTEAFF. CDR3 DNA: TGCGCCAGCAGCTTGGCGCAGTCTAACACTGAAGCTTTCTTT. V is TRBV5-1 and J is TRBJ1-1; D gene uncertain. Between the trimmed V and J ends, which lost 0 bases and 2 bases, there was a span of 8 bases. From germline, CDR1 is SGHRS and CDR2 YFSETQ. CDR3 size: 14 residues.

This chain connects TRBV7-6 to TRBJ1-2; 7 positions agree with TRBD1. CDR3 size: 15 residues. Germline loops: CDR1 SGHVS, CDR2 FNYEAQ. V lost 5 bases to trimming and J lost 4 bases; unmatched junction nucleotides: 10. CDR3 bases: TGTGCCAGCAGCCCCCGGACAGGAATCACCTATGGCTACACCTTC. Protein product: CASSPRTGITYGYTF.

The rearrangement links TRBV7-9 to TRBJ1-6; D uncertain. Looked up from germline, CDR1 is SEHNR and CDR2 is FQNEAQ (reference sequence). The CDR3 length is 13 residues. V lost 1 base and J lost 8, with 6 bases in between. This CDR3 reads CASSLEADSPLHF. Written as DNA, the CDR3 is TGTGCCAGCAGCTTAGAAGCGGATTCACCCCTCCACTTT.

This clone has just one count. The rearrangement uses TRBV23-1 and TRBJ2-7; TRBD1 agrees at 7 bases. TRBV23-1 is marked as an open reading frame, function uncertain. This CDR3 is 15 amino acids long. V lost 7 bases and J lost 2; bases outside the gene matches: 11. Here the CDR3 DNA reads TGCGCCAGCATTCACCCGGGACAGCGCACCTACGAGCAGTACTTC. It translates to CASIHPGQRTYEQYF.

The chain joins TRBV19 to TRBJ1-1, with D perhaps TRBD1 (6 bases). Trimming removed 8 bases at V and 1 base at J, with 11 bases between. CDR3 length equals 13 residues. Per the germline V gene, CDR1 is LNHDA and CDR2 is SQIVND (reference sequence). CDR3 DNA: TGTGCCAGTCAACAGGGCAAGAACACTGAAGCTTTCTTT. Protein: CASQQGKNTEAFF. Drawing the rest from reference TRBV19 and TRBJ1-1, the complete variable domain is DGGITQSPKYLFRKEGQNVTLSCEQNLNHDAMYWYRQDPGQGLRLIYYSQIVNDFQKGDIAEGYSVSREKKESFPLTVTSAQKNPTAFYLCASQQGKNTEAFFGQGTRLTVV.

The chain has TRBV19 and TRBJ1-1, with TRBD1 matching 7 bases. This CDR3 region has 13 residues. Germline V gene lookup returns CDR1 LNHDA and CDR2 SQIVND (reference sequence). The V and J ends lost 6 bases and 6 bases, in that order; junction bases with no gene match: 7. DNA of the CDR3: TGTGCCAGTAGGACAGACAGGGTGGCTGAAGCTTTCTTT. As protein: CASRTDRVAEAFF.

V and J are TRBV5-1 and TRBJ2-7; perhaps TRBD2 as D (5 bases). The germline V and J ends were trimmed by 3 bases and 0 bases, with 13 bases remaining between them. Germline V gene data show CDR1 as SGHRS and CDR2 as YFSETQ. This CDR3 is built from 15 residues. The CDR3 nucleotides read TGCGCCAGCAGCTCCGGGGTAGTGGGCTCCTACGAGCAGTACTTC. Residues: CASSSGVVGSYEQYF.

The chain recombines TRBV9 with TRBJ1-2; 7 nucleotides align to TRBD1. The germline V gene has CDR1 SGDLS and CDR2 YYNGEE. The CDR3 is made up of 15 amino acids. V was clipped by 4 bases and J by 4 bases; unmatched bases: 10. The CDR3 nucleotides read TGTGCCAGCAGCACCCGGGACAGATCCTCCTATGGCTACACCTTC. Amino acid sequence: CASSTRDRSSYGYTF. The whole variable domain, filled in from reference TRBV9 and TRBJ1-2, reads DSGVTQTPKHLITATGQRVTLRCSPRSGDLSVYWYQQSLDQGLQFLIQYYNGEERAKGNILERFSAQQFPDLHSELNLSSLELGDSALYFCASSTRDRSSYGYTFGSGTRLTVV.

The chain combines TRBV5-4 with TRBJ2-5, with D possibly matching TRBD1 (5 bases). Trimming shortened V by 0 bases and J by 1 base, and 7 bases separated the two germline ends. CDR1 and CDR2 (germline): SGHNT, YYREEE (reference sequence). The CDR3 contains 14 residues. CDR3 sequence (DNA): TGTGCCAGCAGCTTGGCTCAGGGCCAAGAGACCCAGTACTTC. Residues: CASSLAQGQETQYF. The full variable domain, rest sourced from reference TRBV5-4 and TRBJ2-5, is ETGVTQSPTHLIKTRGQQVTLRCSSQSGHNTVSWYQQALGQGPQFIFQYYREEENGRGNFPPRFSGLQFPNYSSELNVNALELDDSALYLCASSLAQGQETQYFGPGTRLLVL.

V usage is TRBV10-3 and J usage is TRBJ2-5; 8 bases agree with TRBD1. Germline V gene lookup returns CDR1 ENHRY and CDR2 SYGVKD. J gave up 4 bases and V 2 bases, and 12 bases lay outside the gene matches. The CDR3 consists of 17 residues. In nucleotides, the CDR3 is TGTGCCATCAGTGAGCAAACGAGGACAGGGTCGCGAGAGACCCAGTACTTC. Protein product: CAISEQTRTGSRETQYF.

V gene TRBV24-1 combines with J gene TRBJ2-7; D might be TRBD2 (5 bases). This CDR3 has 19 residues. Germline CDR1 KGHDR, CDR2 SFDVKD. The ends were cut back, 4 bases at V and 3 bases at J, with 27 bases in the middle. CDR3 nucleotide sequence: TGTGCCACCAGTGACCCCCTACTAGGACTGAGACCTTGTAACTACGAGCAGTACTTC. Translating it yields CATSDPLLGLRPCNYEQYF.

The CDR3 here is CSEDSGYTF. The CDR3 DNA reads as TGCAGCGAAGACAGTGGCTACACCTTC. This chain uses TRBV29-1 with TRBJ1-2, with a weak D call TRBD1 (5 bases). This CDR3 contains 9 residues. CDR1 is SQVTM and CDR2 is ANQGSEA in the germline V gene. V lost 7 bases, J lost 7 bases, and 7 bases lay in between.

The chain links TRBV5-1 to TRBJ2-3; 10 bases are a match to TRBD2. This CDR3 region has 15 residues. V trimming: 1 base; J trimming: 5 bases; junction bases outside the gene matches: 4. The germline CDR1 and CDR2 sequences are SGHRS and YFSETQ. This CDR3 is CASSLSGGARDTQYF. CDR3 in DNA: TGCGCCAGCAGCTTGAGCGGGGGGGCCAGAGATACGCAGTATTTT.

CDR3 bases: TGCGCCAGCGGCATATCCGTCGGACAGGGGGCGAAGGGCTACACCTTC. Protein: CASGISVGQGAKGYTF. V gene TRBV5-1 combines with J gene TRBJ1-2, with 11 bases fitting TRBD1. The ends lost 7 bases at V and 8 bases at J; junction bases unmatched: 16. Per germline, CDR1 SGHRS and CDR2 YFSETQ. The CDR3 has 16 amino acids.

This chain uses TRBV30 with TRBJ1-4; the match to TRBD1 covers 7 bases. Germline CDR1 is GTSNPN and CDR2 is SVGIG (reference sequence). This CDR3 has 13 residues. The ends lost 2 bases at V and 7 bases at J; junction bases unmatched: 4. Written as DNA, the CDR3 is TGTGCCTGGAGTAAACAGGGGTTTGAAAAACTGTTTTTT. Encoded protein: CAWSKQGFEKLFF.

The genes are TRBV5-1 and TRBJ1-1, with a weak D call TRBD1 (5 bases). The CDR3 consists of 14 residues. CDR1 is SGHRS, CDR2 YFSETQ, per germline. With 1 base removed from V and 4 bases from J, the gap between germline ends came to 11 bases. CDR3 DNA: TGCGCCAGCAGCTTGCGGGGGTCTAGCACTGAAGCTTTCTTT. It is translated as CASSLRGSSTEAFF.

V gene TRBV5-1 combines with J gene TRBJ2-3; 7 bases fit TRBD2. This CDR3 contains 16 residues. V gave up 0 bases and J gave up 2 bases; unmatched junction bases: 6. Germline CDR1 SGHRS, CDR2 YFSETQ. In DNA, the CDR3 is TGCGCCAGCAGCTTGGCCCGGGACTACTACACAGATACGCAGTATTTT. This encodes CASSLARDYYTDTQYF. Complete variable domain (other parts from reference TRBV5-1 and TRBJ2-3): KAGVTQTPRYLIKTRGQQVTLSCSPISGHRSVSWYQQTPGQGLQFLFEYFSETQRNKGNFPGRFSGRQFSNSRSEMNVSTLELGDSALYLCASSLARDYYTDTQYFGPGTRLTVL.

This chain's CDR3 is CASSVPGQGFNSPLHF. The CDR3 DNA is TGTGCCAGCAGTGTACCGGGACAGGGGTTTAATTCACCCCTCCACTTT. This rearrangement joins TRBV6-1 to TRBJ1-6; 10 bases align to TRBD1. The V gene end was trimmed by 4 bases and the J gene end by 6 bases; junction bases not matched to a gene: 6. This CDR3 region has 16 residues. Germline V gene data show CDR1 as MNHNS and CDR2 as SASEGT.

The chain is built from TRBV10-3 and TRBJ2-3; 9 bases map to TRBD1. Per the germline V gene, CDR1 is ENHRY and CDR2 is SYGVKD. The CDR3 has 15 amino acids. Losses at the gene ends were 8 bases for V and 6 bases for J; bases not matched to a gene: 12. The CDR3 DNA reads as TGTGCCATCTGGGACTTGACAGGGGGGTCCGATACGCAGTATTTT. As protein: CAIWDLTGGSDTQYF.

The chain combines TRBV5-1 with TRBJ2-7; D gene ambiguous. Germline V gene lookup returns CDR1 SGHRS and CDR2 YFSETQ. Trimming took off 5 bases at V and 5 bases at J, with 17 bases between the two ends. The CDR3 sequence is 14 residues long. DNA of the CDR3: TGCGCCAGCAGATACGACGGCCTCCTAGACGAGCAGTACTTC. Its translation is CASRYDGLLDEQYF.

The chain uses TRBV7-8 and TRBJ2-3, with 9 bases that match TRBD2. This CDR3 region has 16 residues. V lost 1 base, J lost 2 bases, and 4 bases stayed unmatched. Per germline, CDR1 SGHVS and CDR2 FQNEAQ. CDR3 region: CASSLGLAGYTDTQYF. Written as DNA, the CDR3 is TGTGCCAGCAGCTTAGGTCTAGCGGGGTACACAGATACGCAGTATTTT.

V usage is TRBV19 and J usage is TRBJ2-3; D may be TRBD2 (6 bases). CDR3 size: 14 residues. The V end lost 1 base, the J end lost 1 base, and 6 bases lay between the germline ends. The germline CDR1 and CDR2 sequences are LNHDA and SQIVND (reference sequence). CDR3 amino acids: CASSIAGGTDTQYF. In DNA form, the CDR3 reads TGTGCCAGTAGTATAGCGGGGGGCACAGATACGCAGTATTTT.